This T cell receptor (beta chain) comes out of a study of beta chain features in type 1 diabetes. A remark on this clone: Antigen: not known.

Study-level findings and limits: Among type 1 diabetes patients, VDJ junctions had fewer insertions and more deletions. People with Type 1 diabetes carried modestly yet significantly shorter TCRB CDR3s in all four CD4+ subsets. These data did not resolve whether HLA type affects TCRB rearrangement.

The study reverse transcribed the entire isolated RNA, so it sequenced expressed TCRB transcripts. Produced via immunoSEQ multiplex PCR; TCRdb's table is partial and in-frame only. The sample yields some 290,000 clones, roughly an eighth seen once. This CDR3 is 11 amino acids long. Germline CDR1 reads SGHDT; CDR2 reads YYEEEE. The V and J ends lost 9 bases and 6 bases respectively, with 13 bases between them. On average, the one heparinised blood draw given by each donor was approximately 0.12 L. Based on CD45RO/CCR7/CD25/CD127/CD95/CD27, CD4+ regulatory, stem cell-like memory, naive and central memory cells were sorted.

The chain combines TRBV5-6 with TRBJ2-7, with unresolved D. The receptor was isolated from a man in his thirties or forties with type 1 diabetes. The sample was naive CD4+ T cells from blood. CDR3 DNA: TGTGCCAAAAGCCGGGTCTCCGAGCAGTACTTC. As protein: CAKSRVSEQYF.